This record covers a single TCR beta chain. Its antigen is undetermined. This sample is part of a study of cytomegalovirus exposure and HLA in healthy donors. Study-wide background: Drawn from HLA-typed donors, tens of millions of unique TCRs were held in an early data release.

The PCR employed 60 Vbeta primers together with 13 Jbeta primers. Sequenced by immunoSEQ multiplex PCR; TCRdb stores in-frame clones only, minus some. The repertoire holds about 190,000 clones, more than 65% seen once, with roughly 3.2% in the top ten. Study-wide findings and caveats: Productive status was seen about 90% or about 30% of the time for most TCR beta V segments in an earlier analysis. V- and J-gene trimming of TCR beta was linked (in a later analysis) to a missense DCLRE1C variant.

This CDR3 has 13 residues. Germline values: CDR1 SGHTA, CDR2 FQGNSA. V was trimmed by 0 bases and J by 7 bases, leaving 9 bases between them. The chain combines TRBV7-2 with TRBJ1-2; no clear D. The sequence derives from a man in his forties in good health and CMV-seropositive. Sequencing was carried out using PBMCs. CDR3 nucleotide sequence: TGTGCCAGCAGCTTAGCGGCTGCCCGTGGCTACACCTTC. Translation gives CASSLAAARGYTF.